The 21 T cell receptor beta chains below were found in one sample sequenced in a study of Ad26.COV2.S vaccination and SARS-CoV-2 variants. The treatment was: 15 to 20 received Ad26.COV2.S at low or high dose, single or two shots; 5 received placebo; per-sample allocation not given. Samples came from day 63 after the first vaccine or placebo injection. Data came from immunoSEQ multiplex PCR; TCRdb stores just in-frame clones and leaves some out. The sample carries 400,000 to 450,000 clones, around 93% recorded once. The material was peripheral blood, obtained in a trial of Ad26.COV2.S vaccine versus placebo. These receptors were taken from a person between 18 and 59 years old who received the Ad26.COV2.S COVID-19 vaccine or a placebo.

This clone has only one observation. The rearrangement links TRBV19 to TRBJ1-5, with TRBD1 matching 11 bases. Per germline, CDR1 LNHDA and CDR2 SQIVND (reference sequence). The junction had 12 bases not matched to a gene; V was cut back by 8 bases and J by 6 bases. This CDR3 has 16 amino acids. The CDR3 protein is CASGQPSGTGGQPQHF. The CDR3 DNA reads TGTGCCAGTGGACAACCTTCGGGGACAGGGGGTCAGCCCCAGCATTTT.

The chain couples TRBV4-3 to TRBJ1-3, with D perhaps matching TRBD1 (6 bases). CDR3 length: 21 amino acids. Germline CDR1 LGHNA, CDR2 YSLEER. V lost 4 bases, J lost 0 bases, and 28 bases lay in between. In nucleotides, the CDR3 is TGCGCCAGCAGCCTCTCTGAGGAGCCATTACCGGACAGCGTCTCTGGAAACACCATATATTTT. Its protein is CASSLSEEPLPDSVSGNTIYF.

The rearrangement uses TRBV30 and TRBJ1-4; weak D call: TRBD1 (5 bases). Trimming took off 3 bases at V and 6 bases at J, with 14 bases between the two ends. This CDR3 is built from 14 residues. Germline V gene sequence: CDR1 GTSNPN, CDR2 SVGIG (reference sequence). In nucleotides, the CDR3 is TGTGCCTGGAGGCGGGGCTCAGGGTATGAAAAACTGTTTTTT. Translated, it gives CAWRRGSGYEKLFF.

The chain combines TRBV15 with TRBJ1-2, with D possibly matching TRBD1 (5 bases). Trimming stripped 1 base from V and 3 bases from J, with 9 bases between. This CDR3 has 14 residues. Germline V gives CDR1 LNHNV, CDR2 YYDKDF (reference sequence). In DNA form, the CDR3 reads TGTGCCACCAGCAGAGGGGGCGCTTACTATGGCTACACCTTC. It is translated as CATSRGGAYYGYTF.

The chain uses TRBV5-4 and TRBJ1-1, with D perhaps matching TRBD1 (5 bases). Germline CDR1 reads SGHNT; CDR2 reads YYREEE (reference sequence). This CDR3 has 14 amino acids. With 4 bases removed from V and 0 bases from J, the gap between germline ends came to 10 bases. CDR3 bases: TGTGCCAGCAGCGCCGTAGGGGTGAACACTGAAGCTTTCTTT. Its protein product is CASSAVGVNTEAFF.

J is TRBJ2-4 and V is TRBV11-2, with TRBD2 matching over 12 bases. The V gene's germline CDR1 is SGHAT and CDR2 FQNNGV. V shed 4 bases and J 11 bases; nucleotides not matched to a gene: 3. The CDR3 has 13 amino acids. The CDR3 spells CASSSGLAGFQYF. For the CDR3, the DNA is TGTGCCAGCAGCTCCGGACTAGCGGGGTTTCAGTACTTC.

This CDR3 reads CASSSWTSGGDTQYF. The DNA of the CDR3 is TGTGCCAGCAGCTCCTGGACTAGCGGGGGGGATACGCAGTATTTT. This chain links TRBV7-8 with TRBJ2-3; 14 bases align to TRBD2. Germline CDR1 SGHVS, CDR2 FQNEAQ. The junction had 3 bases not matched to a gene; V was cut back by 4 bases and J by 6 bases. The CDR3 consists of 15 residues.

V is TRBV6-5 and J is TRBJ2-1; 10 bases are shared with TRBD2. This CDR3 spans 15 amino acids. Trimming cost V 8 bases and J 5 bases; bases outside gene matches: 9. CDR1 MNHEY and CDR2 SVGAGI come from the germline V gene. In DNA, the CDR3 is TGTGCCAGCGGAACTAAGCGGGGGGGCGACAATGAGCAGTTCTTC. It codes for CASGTKRGGDNEQFF.

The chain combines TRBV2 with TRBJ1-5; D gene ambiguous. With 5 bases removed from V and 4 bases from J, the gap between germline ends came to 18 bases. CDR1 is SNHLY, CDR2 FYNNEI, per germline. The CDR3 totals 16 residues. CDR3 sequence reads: CASSRLGRQGNQPQHF. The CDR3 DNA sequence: TGTGCCAGCAGTAGGCTGGGGAGGCAAGGAAATCAGCCCCAGCATTTT.

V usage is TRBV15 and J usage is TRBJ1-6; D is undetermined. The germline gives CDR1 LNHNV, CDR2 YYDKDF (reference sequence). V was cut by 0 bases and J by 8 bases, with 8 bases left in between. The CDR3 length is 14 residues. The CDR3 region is CATSRDGQHSPLHF. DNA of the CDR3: TGTGCCACCAGCAGAGATGGGCAGCATTCACCCCTCCACTTT.

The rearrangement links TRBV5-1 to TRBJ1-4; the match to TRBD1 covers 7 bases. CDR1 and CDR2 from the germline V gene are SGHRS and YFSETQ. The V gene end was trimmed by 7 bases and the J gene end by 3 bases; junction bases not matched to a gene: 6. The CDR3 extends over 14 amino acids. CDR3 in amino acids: CASRQGSANEKLFF. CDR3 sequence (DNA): TGCGCCAGCCGACAGGGTTCTGCTAATGAAAAACTGTTTTTT. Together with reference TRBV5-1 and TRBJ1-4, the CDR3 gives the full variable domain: KAGVTQTPRYLIKTRGQQVTLSCSPISGHRSVSWYQQTPGQGLQFLFEYFSETQRNKGNFPGRFSGRQFSNSRSEMNVSTLELGDSALYLCASRQGSANEKLFFGSGTQLSVL.

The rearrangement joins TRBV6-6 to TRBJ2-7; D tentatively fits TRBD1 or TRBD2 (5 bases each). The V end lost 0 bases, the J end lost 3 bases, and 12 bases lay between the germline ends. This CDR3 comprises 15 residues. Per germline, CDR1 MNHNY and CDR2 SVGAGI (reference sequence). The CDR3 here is CASSYSWQGDYEQYF. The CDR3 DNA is TGTGCCAGCAGTTACTCGTGGCAGGGAGACTACGAGCAGTACTTC.

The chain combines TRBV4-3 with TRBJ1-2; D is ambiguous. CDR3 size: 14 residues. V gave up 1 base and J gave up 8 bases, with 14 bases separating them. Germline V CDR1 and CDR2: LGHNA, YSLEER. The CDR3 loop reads CASSQGVGSLGYTF. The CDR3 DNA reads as TGCGCCAGCAGCCAAGGGGTCGGGAGCTTGGGCTACACCTTC.

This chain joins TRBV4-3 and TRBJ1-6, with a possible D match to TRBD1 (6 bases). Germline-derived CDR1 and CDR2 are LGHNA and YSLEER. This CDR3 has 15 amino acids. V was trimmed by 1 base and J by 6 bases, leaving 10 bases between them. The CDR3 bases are TGCGCCAGCAGCCAAGGAGGACAGCCTAATTCACCCCTCCACTTT. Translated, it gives CASSQGGQPNSPLHF.

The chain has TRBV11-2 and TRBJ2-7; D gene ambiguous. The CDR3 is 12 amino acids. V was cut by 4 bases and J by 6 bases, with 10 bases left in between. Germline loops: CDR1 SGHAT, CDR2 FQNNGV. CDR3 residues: CASSSPGVEQYF. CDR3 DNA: TGTGCCAGCAGCTCCCCTGGGGTCGAGCAGTACTTC.

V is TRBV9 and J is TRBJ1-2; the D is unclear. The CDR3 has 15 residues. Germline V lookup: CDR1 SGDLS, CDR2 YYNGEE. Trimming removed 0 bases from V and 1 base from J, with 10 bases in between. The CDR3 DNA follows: TGTGCCAGCAGCGTAGGAGCCACCGATAACTATGGCTACACCTTC. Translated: CASSVGATDNYGYTF.

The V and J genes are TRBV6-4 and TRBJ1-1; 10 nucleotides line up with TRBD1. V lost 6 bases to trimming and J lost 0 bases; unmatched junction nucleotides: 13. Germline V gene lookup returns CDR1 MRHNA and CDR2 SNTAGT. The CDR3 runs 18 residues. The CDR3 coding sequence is TGTGCCAGCAGCCCCGCTCCGGGACAGGGGCATATGAACACTGAAGCTTTCTTT. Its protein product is CASSPAPGQGHMNTEAFF.

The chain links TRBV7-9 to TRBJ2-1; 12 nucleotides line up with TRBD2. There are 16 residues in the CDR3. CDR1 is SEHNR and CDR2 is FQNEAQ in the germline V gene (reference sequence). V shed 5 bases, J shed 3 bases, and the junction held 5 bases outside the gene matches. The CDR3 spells CASSPRTSGVYNEQFF. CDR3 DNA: TGTGCCAGCAGCCCGCGGACTAGCGGGGTCTACAATGAGCAGTTCTTC.

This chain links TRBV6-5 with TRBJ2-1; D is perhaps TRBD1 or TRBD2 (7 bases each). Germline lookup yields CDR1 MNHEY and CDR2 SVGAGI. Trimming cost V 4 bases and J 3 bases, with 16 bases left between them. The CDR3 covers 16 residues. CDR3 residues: CASSSQGGGFYNEQFF. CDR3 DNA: TGTGCCAGCAGTTCCCAGGGGGGGGGTTTCTACAATGAGCAGTTCTTC.

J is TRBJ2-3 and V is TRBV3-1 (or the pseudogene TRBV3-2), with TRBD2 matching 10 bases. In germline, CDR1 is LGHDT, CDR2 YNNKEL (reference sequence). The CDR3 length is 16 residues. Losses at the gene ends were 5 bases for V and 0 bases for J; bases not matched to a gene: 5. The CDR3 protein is CASSYASGGSTDTQYF. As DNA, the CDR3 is TGTGCCAGCAGCTATGCTAGCGGGGGAAGCACAGATACGCAGTATTTT.

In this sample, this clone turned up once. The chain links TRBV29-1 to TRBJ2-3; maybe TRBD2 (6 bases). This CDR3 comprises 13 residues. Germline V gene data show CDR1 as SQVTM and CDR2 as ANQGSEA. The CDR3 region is CGFLAFPTDTQYF. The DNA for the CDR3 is TGCGGATTCCTAGCGTTCCCCACAGATACGCAGTATTTT.